This entry concerns a single T cell receptor beta chain. Ten or more counts support this clonotype. Its target antigen remains unknown. Per-base qualities were not stored, and no clone one base away is much larger. Sequencer: Illumina HiSeq 2500. Quantitative 5'-RACE with molecular barcodes was used to prepare TCR beta libraries. Regarding the original processing steps: Disease-linked TCR variants were identified with a new computational method built on a probabilistic model of VDJ rearrangement. The public reads were reanalyzed by TCRdb: fastp trimming at Q25, MiXCR alignment, in-frame beta chains only. Rows matching on CDR3 protein sequence are summarized as one entry with the most common DNA and genes. V and J calls and clone size were set by TCRdb, not the authors. This sample holds 120,000 to 150,000 distinct CDR3 sequences; approximately 9.2% were observed only once. Together, the top ten hold 6% to 9.5% of the sample.

This entry is derived from a study of CD8 T cells in ankylosing spondylitis (dated by TCRdb to about 2017). With respect to the entire study: The study profiled T cell receptor beta repertoires in healthy donors and ankylosing spondylitis patients to find disease-linked TCR variants. In total, the full study cohort was made up of some 110 healthy donors and approximately 24 ankylosing spondylitis patients. Peripheral blood was sampled, and synovial fluid was also collected from ankylosing spondylitis patients. The study at large found these results: Blood from ankylosing spondylitis patients appeared to be characterized by a TCR beta motif made up of seven or eight highly homologous amino acid variants. The disease-linked clones showed a CD8+ phenotype and occurred at relatively low frequencies in peripheral blood. According to the report, matched synovial fluid samples from ankylosing spondylitis patients were significantly enriched for the disease-linked clones. Some TCR beta motif variants had previously been reported in synovial fluid and blood of reactive arthritis patients, which suggested common disease-initiation mechanisms.

The CDR3 covers 15 residues, taking in both the cysteine and the phenylalanine. Only the CDR3 portion is preserved as DNA: 45 bases, with reading frame beginning at the first base. As encoded in the germline V gene, CDR1 is MNHNS while CDR2 is SASEGT. At the junction V is shortened by 6 bases and J by 1 base, with 15 bases in between. For each ankylosing spondylitis patient, the synovial fluid sample was matched to a blood sample from that same patient. The rearrangement combines TRBV6-1 with TRBJ1-1; perhaps TRBD1 is the D gene, with 5 bases matching. The receptor was isolated from a male donor with ankylosing spondylitis. Sequencing was done on a sample of synovial fluid, either unsorted or a sorted T cell fraction (not recorded which). The CDR3: CASSPLPTGNTEAFF. The DNA sequence is TGTGCCAGCAGCCCCCTCCCCACAGGGAACACTGAAGCTTTCTTT.